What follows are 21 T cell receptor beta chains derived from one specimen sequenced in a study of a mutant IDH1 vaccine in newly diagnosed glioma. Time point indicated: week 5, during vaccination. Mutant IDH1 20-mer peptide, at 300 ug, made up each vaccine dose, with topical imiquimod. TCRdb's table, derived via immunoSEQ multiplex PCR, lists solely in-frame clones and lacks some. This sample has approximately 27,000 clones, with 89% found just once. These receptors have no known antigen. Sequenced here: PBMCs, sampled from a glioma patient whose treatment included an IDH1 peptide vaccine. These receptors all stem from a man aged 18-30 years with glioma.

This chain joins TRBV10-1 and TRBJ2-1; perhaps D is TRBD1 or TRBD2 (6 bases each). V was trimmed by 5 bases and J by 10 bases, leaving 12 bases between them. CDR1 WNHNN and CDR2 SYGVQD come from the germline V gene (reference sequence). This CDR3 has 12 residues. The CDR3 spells CASSKGGGEQFF. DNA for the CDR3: TGCGCCAGCAGTAAGGGGGGTGGGGAGCAGTTCTTC.

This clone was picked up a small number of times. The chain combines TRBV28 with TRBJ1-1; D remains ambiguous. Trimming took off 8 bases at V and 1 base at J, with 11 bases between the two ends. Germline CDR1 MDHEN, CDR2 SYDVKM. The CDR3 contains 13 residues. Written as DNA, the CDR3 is TGTGCCAGCGGAGGAGGGAGGAACACTGAAGCTTTCTTT. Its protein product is CASGGGRNTEAFF. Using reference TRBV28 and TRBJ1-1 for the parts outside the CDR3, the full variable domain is DVKVTQSSRYLVKRTGEKVFLECVQDMDHENMFWYRQDPGLGLRLIYFSYDVKMKEKGDIPEGYSVSREKKERFSLILESASTNQTSMYLCASGGGRNTEAFFGQGTRLTVV.

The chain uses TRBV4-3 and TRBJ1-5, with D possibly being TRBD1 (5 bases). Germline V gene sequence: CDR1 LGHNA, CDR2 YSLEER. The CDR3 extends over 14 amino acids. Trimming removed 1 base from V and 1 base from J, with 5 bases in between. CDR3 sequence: CASSQGQSNQPQHF. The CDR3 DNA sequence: TGCGCCAGCAGCCAAGGACAGAGCAATCAGCCCCAGCATTTT.

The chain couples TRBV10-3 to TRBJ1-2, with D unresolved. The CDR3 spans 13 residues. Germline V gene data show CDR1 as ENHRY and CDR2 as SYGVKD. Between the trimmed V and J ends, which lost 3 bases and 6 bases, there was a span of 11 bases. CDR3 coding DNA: TGTGCCATCAGTGACACCGATTGGGATGGCTACACCTTC. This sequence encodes CAISDTDWDGYTF.

The chain's CDR3 is CASSRGLTEAFF. CDR3 nucleotide sequence: TGTGCCAGCAGTAGGGGGCTCACTGAAGCTTTCTTT. The J gene is TRBJ1-1, the V gene TRBV6-5; 7 nucleotides line up with TRBD1. CDR1 is MNHEY, CDR2 SVGAGI, per germline. V dropped 5 bases and J dropped 4; count of bases not matched to a gene: 1. CDR3 length equals 12 residues.

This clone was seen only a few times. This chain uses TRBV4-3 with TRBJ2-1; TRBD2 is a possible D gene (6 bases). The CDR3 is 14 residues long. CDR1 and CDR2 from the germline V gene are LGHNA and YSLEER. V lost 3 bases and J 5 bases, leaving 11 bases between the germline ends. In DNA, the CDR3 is TGCGCCAGCAGCCACCTCGGGACTGACAATGAGCAGTTCTTC. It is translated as CASSHLGTDNEQFF.

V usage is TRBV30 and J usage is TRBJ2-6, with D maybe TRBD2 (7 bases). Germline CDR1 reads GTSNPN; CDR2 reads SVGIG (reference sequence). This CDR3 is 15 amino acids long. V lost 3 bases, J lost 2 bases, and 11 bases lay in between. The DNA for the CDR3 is TGTGCCTGGAGGAGGGGGAGGGCTGGGGCCAACGTCCTGACTTTC. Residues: CAWRRGRAGANVLTF.

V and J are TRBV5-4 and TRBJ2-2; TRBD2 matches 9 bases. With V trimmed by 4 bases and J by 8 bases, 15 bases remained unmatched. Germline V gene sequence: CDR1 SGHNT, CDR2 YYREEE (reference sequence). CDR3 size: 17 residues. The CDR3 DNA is TGTGCCAGCAGCCCCAAGGTAGCGGGAGAGGATATAGGGGAGCTGTTTTTT. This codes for CASSPKVAGEDIGELFF.

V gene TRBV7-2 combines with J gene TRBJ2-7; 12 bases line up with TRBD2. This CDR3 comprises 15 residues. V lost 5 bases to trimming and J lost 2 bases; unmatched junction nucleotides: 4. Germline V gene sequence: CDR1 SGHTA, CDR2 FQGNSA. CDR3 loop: CASSLRTSGTYEQYF. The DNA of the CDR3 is TGTGCCAGCAGCCTCCGGACTAGCGGGACCTACGAGCAGTACTTC.

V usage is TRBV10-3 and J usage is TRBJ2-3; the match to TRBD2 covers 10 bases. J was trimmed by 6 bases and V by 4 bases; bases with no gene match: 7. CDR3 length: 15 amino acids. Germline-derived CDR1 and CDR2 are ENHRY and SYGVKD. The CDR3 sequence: CAISGASGSSDTQYF. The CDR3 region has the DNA TGTGCCATCAGTGGTGCTAGCGGGAGTTCGGATACGCAGTATTTT.

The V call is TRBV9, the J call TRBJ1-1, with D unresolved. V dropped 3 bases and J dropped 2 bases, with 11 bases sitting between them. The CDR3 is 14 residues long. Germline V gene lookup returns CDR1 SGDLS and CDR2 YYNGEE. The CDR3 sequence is CASSATPGNTEAFF. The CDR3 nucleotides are TGTGCCAGCAGCGCTACTCCAGGAAACACTGAAGCTTTCTTT.

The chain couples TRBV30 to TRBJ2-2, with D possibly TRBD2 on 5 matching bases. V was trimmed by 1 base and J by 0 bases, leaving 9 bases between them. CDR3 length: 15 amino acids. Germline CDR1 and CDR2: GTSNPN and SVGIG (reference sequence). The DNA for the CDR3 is TGTGCCTGGAGTGCCCAAGCGGCGAACACCGGGGAGCTGTTTTTT. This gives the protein CAWSAQAANTGELFF.

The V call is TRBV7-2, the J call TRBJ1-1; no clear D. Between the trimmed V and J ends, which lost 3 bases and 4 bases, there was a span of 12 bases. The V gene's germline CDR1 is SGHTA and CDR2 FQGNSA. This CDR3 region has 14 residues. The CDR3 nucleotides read TGTGCCAGCAGCTTCCCATATCGGCCCACTGAAGCTTTCTTT. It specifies CASSFPYRPTEAFF.

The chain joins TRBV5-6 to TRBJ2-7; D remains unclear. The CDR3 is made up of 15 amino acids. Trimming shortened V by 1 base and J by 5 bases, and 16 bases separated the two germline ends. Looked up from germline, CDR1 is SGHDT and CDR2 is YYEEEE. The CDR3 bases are TGTGCCAGCAGCTTGATTCGTCAGGACGGTCACGAGCAGTACTTC. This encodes CASSLIRQDGHEQYF.

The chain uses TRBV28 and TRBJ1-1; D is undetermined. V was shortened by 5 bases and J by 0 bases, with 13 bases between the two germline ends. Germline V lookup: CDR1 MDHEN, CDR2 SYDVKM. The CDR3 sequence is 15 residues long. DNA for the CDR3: TGTGCCAGCAGTCCCCCGGAGGGCCTGAACACTGAAGCTTTCTTT. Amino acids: CASSPPEGLNTEAFF.

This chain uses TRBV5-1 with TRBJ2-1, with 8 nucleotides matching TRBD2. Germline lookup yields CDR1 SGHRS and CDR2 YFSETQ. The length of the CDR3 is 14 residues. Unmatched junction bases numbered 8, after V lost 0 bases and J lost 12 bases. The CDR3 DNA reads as TGCGCCAGCAGCTTGGGGACGGGGGGGCAGCGGCAGTTCTTC. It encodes CASSLGTGGQRQFF. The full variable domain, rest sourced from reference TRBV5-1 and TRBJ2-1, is KAGVTQTPRYLIKTRGQQVTLSCSPISGHRSVSWYQQTPGQGLQFLFEYFSETQRNKGNFPGRFSGRQFSNSRSEMNVSTLELGDSALYLCASSLGTGGQRQFFGPGTRLTVL.

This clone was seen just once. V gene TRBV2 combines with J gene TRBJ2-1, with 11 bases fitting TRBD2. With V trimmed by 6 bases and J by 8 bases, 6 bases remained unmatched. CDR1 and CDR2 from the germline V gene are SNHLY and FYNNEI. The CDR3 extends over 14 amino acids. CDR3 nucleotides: TGTGCCAGCAGATTAGCGGGAGGGCCCTATGAGCAGTTCTTC. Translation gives CASRLAGGPYEQFF.

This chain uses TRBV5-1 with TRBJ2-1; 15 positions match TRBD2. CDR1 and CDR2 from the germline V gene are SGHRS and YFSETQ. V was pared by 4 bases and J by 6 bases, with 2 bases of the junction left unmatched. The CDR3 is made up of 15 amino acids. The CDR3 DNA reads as TGCGCCAGCAGCGAGGGACTAGCGGGGGGCAATGAGCAGTTCTTC. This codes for CASSEGLAGGNEQFF.

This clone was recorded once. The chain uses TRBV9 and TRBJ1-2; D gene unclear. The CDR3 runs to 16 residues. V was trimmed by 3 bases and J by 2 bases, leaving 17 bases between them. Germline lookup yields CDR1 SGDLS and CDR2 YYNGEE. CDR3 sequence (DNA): TGTGCCAGCAGCGGACGTTGGCAGAAAAAAAACTATGGCTACACCTTC. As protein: CASSGRWQKKNYGYTF.

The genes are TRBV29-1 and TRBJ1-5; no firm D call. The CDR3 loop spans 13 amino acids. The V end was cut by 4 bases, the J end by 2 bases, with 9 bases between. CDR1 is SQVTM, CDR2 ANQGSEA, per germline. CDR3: CSVVRGGNQPQHF. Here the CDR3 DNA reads TGCAGCGTTGTACGGGGAGGCAATCAGCCCCAGCATTTT.

CDR3 sequence reads: CSVGLGTGFLNEQFF. The CDR3 DNA sequence: TGCAGCGTTGGCCTCGGGACAGGGTTTTTGAATGAGCAGTTCTTC. The rearrangement joins TRBV29-1 to TRBJ2-1; 9 nucleotides agree with TRBD1. Looked up from germline, CDR1 is SQVTM and CDR2 is ANQGSEA. The CDR3 consists of 15 residues. V trimming: 4 bases; J trimming: 7 bases; junction bases outside the gene matches: 11.